The 32 T cell receptor beta chains below come from one sample, sequenced in a study of control samples from healthy donors and cancer patients. Libraries were prepared by immunoSEQ multiplex PCR; TCRdb keeps only in-frame clonotypes and omits some of them. Of tens of thousands of clones in the sample, 75% to 95% are singletons; the top ten hold about a fifth. What was sequenced was PBMCs. These receptors all stem from a woman in her thirties or forties with head and neck cancer.

The chain combines TRBV4-2 with TRBJ1-5; D remains ambiguous. The ends were cut back, 0 bases at V and 3 bases at J, with 12 bases in the middle. The CDR3 length is 16 residues. Germline values: CDR1 LGHNA, CDR2 YNFKEQ. CDR3 residues: CASSQDLSAPNQPQHF. CDR3 DNA sequence: TGTGCCAGCAGCCAAGATCTTTCCGCGCCCAATCAGCCCCAGCATTTT.

This chain connects TRBV24-1 to TRBJ2-2, with unresolved D. Germline CDR1 is KGHDR and CDR2 is SFDVKD. The germline V and J ends were trimmed by 4 bases and 6 bases, with 11 bases remaining between them. The CDR3 extends over 14 amino acids. The chain's CDR3 is CATSEQFESGELFF. The CDR3 DNA reads TGTGCCACCAGTGAGCAATTCGAGTCCGGGGAGCTGTTTTTT.

This clone has a single count. The J gene is TRBJ1-3, the V gene TRBV7-2; 8 bases agree with TRBD1. Germline V CDR1 and CDR2: SGHTA, FQGNSA. This CDR3 is 15 amino acids long. The ends lost 0 bases at V and 4 bases at J; junction bases unmatched: 2. The CDR3: CASSLATGVGNTIYF. The CDR3 DNA is TGTGCCAGCAGCTTAGCGACAGGGGTCGGAAACACCATATATTTT.

The chain uses TRBV18 and TRBJ2-3, with D tentatively TRBD1 (6 bases). V was clipped by 5 bases and J by 0 bases, with 12 bases between them. CDR1 and CDR2 from the germline V gene are KGHSH and LQKENI. The CDR3 is 15 residues long. CDR3 amino acids: CASSSGHVSTDTQYF. CDR3 sequence (DNA): TGTGCCAGCTCATCGGGACACGTTAGCACAGATACGCAGTATTTT.

The rearrangement uses TRBV10-3 and TRBJ2-3; tentative D call: TRBD2 (5 bases). Germline CDR1 reads ENHRY; CDR2 reads SYGVKD. This CDR3 has 14 amino acids. V lost 2 bases and J lost 4, with 10 bases in between. CDR3: CAISEVRTPDTQYF. DNA for the CDR3: TGTGCCATCAGTGAGGTCAGGACTCCAGATACGCAGTATTTT.

The chain uses TRBV7-8 and TRBJ2-7; D not certain. Germline V gene sequence: CDR1 SGHVS, CDR2 FQNEAQ. The length of the CDR3 is 11 residues. V dropped 0 bases and J dropped 7 bases, with 4 bases sitting between them. CDR3 residues: CASSLAGEQYF. The CDR3 DNA follows: TGTGCCAGCAGCTTAGCCGGGGAGCAGTACTTC.

This chain links TRBV5-4 with TRBJ1-2; possibly TRBD1 for D (5 bases). The V and J ends lost 4 bases and 2 bases respectively, with 9 bases between them. The V gene's germline CDR1 is SGHNT and CDR2 YYREEE (reference sequence). The CDR3 has 13 amino acids. For the CDR3, the DNA is TGTGCCAGCAGCCAGGGACGGAACTATGGCTACACCTTC. The encoded protein is CASSQGRNYGYTF.

This rearrangement joins TRBV11-3 to TRBJ1-5, with TRBD1 matching 8 bases. The CDR3 runs to 14 residues. CDR1 is SGHNT, CDR2 YENEEA, per germline. Trimming removed 8 bases from V and 4 bases from J; junction bases left unmatched: 7. The CDR3 DNA follows: TGTGCCAGCTTTCAGGGGGCGCGAAATCAGCCCCAGCATTTT. Protein product: CASFQGARNQPQHF.

The chain carries TRBV5-1 and TRBJ1-2, with D maybe TRBD1 (5 bases). The V gene lost 5 bases and the J gene lost 4 bases, with 18 bases spanning the gap. Germline CDR1 is SGHRS and CDR2 is YFSETQ. The CDR3 is made up of 15 amino acids. The CDR3 here is CASRTGTVALYGYTF. CDR3 sequence (DNA): TGCGCCAGCAGAACCGGGACGGTGGCTCTCTATGGCTACACCTTC.

This chain joins TRBV30 and TRBJ2-7; 9 bases are a match to TRBD1. V was clipped by 3 bases and J by 2 bases; unmatched bases: 2. CDR1 is GTSNPN, CDR2 SVGIG, per germline (reference sequence). CDR3 length: 13 amino acids. The chain's CDR3 is CAWSRDRAYEQYF. The CDR3 nucleotides are TGTGCCTGGAGCCGGGACAGGGCCTACGAGCAGTACTTC.

V gene TRBV5-1 combines with J gene TRBJ1-4; no reliable D call. The germline gives CDR1 SGHRS, CDR2 YFSETQ. V was pared by 5 bases and J by 3 bases, with 17 bases between. The CDR3 has 16 residues. This chain's CDR3 is CASRPTPDLANEKLFF. In nucleotides, the CDR3 is TGCGCCAGCAGACCGACTCCGGATCTGGCTAATGAAAAACTGTTTTTT.

V is TRBV18 and J is TRBJ2-3; D not resolved. Germline lookup yields CDR1 KGHSH and CDR2 LQKENI. This CDR3 has 14 residues. Trimming left V 2 bases short and J 0 bases short, with 6 bases between. The CDR3 DNA reads TGTGCCAGCTCACCAACGTCTAGCACAGATACGCAGTATTTT. This translates into CASSPTSSTDTQYF.

The chain carries TRBV5-5 and TRBJ2-4; D is undetermined. The germline V gene has CDR1 SGHKS and CDR2 YYEKEE (reference sequence). The CDR3 is made up of 14 amino acids. V was clipped by 2 bases and J by 0 bases, with 6 bases between them. CDR3 amino acids: CASSFGVAKNIQYF. The CDR3 region has the DNA TGTGCCAGCAGCTTTGGCGTAGCCAAAAACATTCAGTACTTC.

The chain combines TRBV19 with TRBJ2-7; possibly TRBD1 for D (7 bases). CDR3 length: 13 amino acids. CDR1 is LNHDA, CDR2 SQIVND, per germline (reference sequence). The ends were cut back, 5 bases at V and 10 bases at J, with 18 bases in the middle. The CDR3 reads CASSGRRQGGQYF. CDR3 DNA: TGTGCCAGTAGTGGGCGTCGACAGGGAGGACAGTACTTC.

The chain couples TRBV5-1 to TRBJ2-5; D possibly corresponds to TRBD2 (5 bases). Trimming stripped 1 base from V and 5 bases from J, with 9 bases between. CDR3 length: 13 residues. CDR1 is SGHRS and CDR2 is YFSETQ in the germline V gene. The CDR3 loop is CASSLSREETQYF. DNA of the CDR3: TGCGCCAGCAGCTTGTCAAGGGAGGAGACCCAGTACTTC.

CDR3 nucleotide sequence: TGTGCCAGCAGCTTGGATGGCGGGAGATACAATGAGCAGTTCTTC. Protein product: CASSLDGGRYNEQFF. The chain has TRBV5-4 and TRBJ2-1; 7 nucleotides line up with TRBD2. V trimming: 0 bases; J trimming: 4 bases; junction bases outside the gene matches: 4. CDR3 length: 15 residues. Germline V gene lookup returns CDR1 SGHNT and CDR2 YYREEE (reference sequence).

The V call is TRBV13, the J call TRBJ2-7; tentative D call: TRBD1 (6 bases). Germline V lookup: CDR1 PRHDT, CDR2 FYEKMQ (reference sequence). This CDR3 contains 15 residues. The V end lost 0 bases, the J end lost 4 bases, and 13 bases lay between the germline ends. The CDR3 reads CASSLGGQGSYEQYF. The CDR3 nucleotides read TGTGCCAGCAGCTTAGGGGGGCAGGGGTCATACGAGCAGTACTTC. Together with reference TRBV13 and TRBJ2-7, the CDR3 gives the full variable domain: AAGVIQSPRHLIKEKRETATLKCYPIPRHDTVYWYQQGPGQDPQFLISFYEKMQSDKGSIPDRFSAQQFSDYHSELNMSSLELGDSALYFCASSLGGQGSYEQYFGPGTRLTVT.

The chain joins TRBV10-1 to TRBJ1-2; maybe TRBD1 (5 bases). V was shortened by 6 bases and J by 2 bases, with 10 bases between the two germline ends. The germline V gene encodes CDR1 WNHNN and CDR2 SYGVQD (reference sequence). This CDR3 comprises 13 residues. This chain's CDR3 is CASSPGQNYGYTF. CDR3 sequence (DNA): TGCGCCAGCAGCCCCGGACAAAACTATGGCTACACCTTC.

The rearrangement joins TRBV6-2 or TRBV6-3 to TRBJ2-5, with D hard to call. CDR3 length equals 11 residues. CDR1 and CDR2 (germline): MNHEY, SVGEGT. With 5 bases removed from V and 5 bases from J, the gap between germline ends came to 6 bases. Here the CDR3 reads CASSPKETQYF. The CDR3 DNA follows: TGTGCCAGCAGTCCGAAGGAGACCCAGTACTTC.

The chain is built from TRBV24-1 and TRBJ1-1, with TRBD1 matching 9 bases. The CDR3 is 16 amino acids. Germline loops: CDR1 KGHDR, CDR2 SFDVKD. V trimming: 5 bases; J trimming: 11 bases; junction bases outside the gene matches: 17. CDR3 coding DNA: TGTGCCACCAGTGGTCCGGGACAGGGCCTTTTAGGGCAGGCTTTCTTT. The encoded protein is CATSGPGQGLLGQAFF.

V gene TRBV19 combines with J gene TRBJ1-2; 9 nucleotides agree with TRBD1. The CDR3 contains 15 residues. Germline V gene sequence: CDR1 LNHDA, CDR2 SQIVND (reference sequence). V lost 4 bases and J lost 5; bases outside the gene matches: 8. CDR3 in amino acids: CASSKQGALGYGYTF. In DNA form, the CDR3 reads TGTGCCAGTAGTAAACAGGGGGCCCTAGGATATGGCTACACCTTC.

Here the CDR3 DNA reads TGCGCCAGCAGCACCTTCAGCAATCAGCCCCAGCATTTT. The encoded protein is CASSTFSNQPQHF. The genes are TRBV5-1 and TRBJ1-5; no firm D call. The CDR3 runs to 13 residues. CDR1 SGHRS and CDR2 YFSETQ come from the germline V gene. Trimming took 4 bases from V and 1 from J, leaving 6 bases between them.

V gene TRBV2 combines with J gene TRBJ1-5; tentative D call: TRBD1 (6 bases). Germline V lookup: CDR1 SNHLY, CDR2 FYNNEI. There are 15 residues in the CDR3. Trimming cost V 4 bases and J 0 bases, with 10 bases left between them. For the CDR3, the DNA is TGTGCCAGCAGTGCCCAGGGGAGTAGCAATCAGCCCCAGCATTTT. This translates into CASSAQGSSNQPQHF.

The chain employs TRBV27 and TRBJ1-4; no definite D call. Looked up from germline, CDR1 is MNHEY and CDR2 is SMNVEV (reference sequence). V was trimmed by 3 bases and J by 6 bases, leaving 11 bases between them. CDR3 length equals 14 residues. CDR3 sequence (DNA): TGTGCCAGCAGTTTTTCAAGCAATTATGAAAAACTGTTTTTT. Residues: CASSFSSNYEKLFF.

The chain is built from TRBV6-5 and TRBJ1-2, with D unresolved. Germline CDR1 reads MNHEY; CDR2 reads SVGAGI. CDR3 length: 15 residues. V gave up 4 bases and J gave up 7 bases, with 19 bases separating them. The CDR3 here is CASSLDRSQLRGYTF. CDR3 DNA sequence: TGTGCCAGCAGTTTAGACCGCTCCCAACTGCGTGGCTACACCTTC.

The CDR3 bases are TGTGCCAGTGGGGCGGGACTCCCCTACGAGCAGTACTTC. As protein: CASGAGLPYEQYF. J is TRBJ2-7 and V is TRBV19, with a tentative D call TRBD2 (6 bases). V lost 8 bases, J lost 2 bases, and 13 bases lay in between. This CDR3 region has 13 residues. Per the germline V gene, CDR1 is LNHDA and CDR2 is SQIVND (reference sequence).

The sample holds a few counts of this clone. V usage is TRBV27 and J usage is TRBJ2-3; 8 bases match TRBD2. There are 18 residues in the CDR3. V dropped 1 base and J dropped 2; count of bases not matched to a gene: 11. Germline CDR1 MNHEY, CDR2 SMNVEV (reference sequence). CDR3 bases: TGTGCCAGCAGTTTATTCAAGTCGGGGGGGGGCCCCACAGATACGCAGTATTTT. This sequence encodes CASSLFKSGGGPTDTQYF.

The chain employs TRBV24-1 and TRBJ2-5; D is ambiguous. Germline lookup yields CDR1 KGHDR and CDR2 SFDVKD. V was shortened by 11 bases and J by 5 bases, with 11 bases between the two germline ends. CDR3 size: 11 residues. In DNA, the CDR3 is TGTGCCATTGAGCAGGTGGAGACCCAGTACTTC. This sequence encodes CAIEQVETQYF.

This clone was detected only once. The chain joins TRBV6-5 to TRBJ1-6, with D perhaps matching TRBD1 (6 bases). CDR1 MNHEY and CDR2 SVGAGI come from the germline V gene. This CDR3 contains 15 residues. V was clipped by 5 bases and J by 7 bases, with 15 bases between them. CDR3 amino acids: CASSTWGPGNSPLHF. Written as DNA, the CDR3 is TGTGCCAGCAGTACATGGGGGCCGGGGAATTCACCCCTCCACTTT.

The chain employs TRBV3-1 (or the pseudogene TRBV3-2) and TRBJ1-6; possibly TRBD1 for D (5 bases). V was pared by 0 bases and J by 12 bases, with 9 bases between. The CDR3 spans 13 residues. Germline V lookup: CDR1 LGHDT, CDR2 YNNKEL (reference sequence). The DNA for the CDR3 is TGTGCCAGCAGCCAAGATCGGGGCAGACCCCTCCACTTT. Residues: CASSQDRGRPLHF.

V is TRBV25-1 and J is TRBJ2-7; TRBD1 might be the D (8 bases). The germline gives CDR1 MGHDK, CDR2 SYGVNS. This CDR3 is built from 16 residues. V was pared by 3 bases and J by 6 bases, with 21 bases between. CDR3 sequence: CASSDPGGTGGREQYF. The CDR3 bases are TGTGCCAGCAGTGACCCGGGGGGAACAGGGGGTCGCGAGCAGTACTTC.

This clone has only a few counts. This sequence joins TRBV7-2 and TRBJ2-5, with TRBD2 identical over 13 bases. Trimming removed 5 bases from V and 5 bases from J; junction bases left unmatched: 8. This CDR3 comprises 16 residues. Germline V gives CDR1 SGHTA, CDR2 FQGNSA. The CDR3 DNA is TGTGCCAGCAGCCAGGGGGGACTAGCGGGAACGGAGACCCAGTACTTC. Its protein product is CASSQGGLAGTETQYF.